A single sample is the source of the 27 T cell receptor beta chains below, sequenced in a study of T cell changes during pregnancy in multiple sclerosis (dated by TCRdb to between 2019 and 2020). The protocol used for the library was the immunoSEQ multiplex PCR assay. The immuneACCESS repertoire file appears here via TCRdb, limited to in-frame rearrangements. These files lack a portion of the clones; in checked studies, under half of the deficit traces to unresolved V genes, and the cause of the others is not known. The sample profile shows some 60,000 clones; more than 85% of them were found once. Approximately 0.4% of the sample is held by the ten biggest clonotypes. This sample comprised CD4+ T cells from peripheral blood mononuclear cells, obtained in the third trimester of pregnancy. The receptors derive from a female donor with multiple sclerosis, enrolled in a pregnancy study.

The chain uses TRBV7-9 and TRBJ2-5; maybe TRBD1 (6 bases). The CDR3 totals 15 residues. Per the germline V gene, CDR1 is SEHNR and CDR2 is FQNEAQ (reference sequence). V was clipped by 5 bases and J by 1 base, with 14 bases between them. The CDR3 sequence: CASSHVLGGQETQYF. The CDR3, as DNA: TGTGCCAGCAGCCACGTTCTAGGGGGCCAAGAGACCCAGTACTTC.

The chain recombines TRBV10-1 with TRBJ1-1, with D unclear. Looked up from germline, CDR1 is WNHNN and CDR2 is SYGVQD (reference sequence). CDR3 length equals 13 residues. Trimming left V 3 bases short and J 3 bases short, with 8 bases between. CDR3 residues: CASSDDPDTEAFF. CDR3 DNA sequence: TGCGCCAGCAGTGATGATCCAGACACTGAAGCTTTCTTT.

The rearrangement joins TRBV7-9 to TRBJ1-6; D may be TRBD1 (5 bases). Trimming stripped 4 bases from V and 7 bases from J, with 14 bases between. The CDR3 spans 15 residues. Germline CDR1 is SEHNR and CDR2 is FQNEAQ (reference sequence). CDR3 nucleotide sequence: TGTGCCAGCAGCTCAGCGCGGGGACCGAATTCACCCCTCCACTTT. This encodes CASSSARGPNSPLHF.

This chain links TRBV5-6 with TRBJ1-2; TRBD1 is a possible D gene (6 bases). Trimming stripped 1 base from V and 8 bases from J, with 12 bases between. This CDR3 contains 13 residues. Germline V gene lookup returns CDR1 SGHDT and CDR2 YYEEEE. The CDR3 nucleotides are TGTGCCAGCAGCTTGTCCCCAACAGGGGGCTACACCTTC. Its protein is CASSLSPTGGYTF.

The chain combines TRBV7-9 with TRBJ2-5, with D perhaps matching TRBD1 (7 bases). CDR3 length equals 15 residues. The V gene lost 4 bases and the J gene lost 5 bases, with 17 bases spanning the gap. Germline V gene lookup returns CDR1 SEHNR and CDR2 FQNEAQ (reference sequence). DNA for the CDR3: TGTGCCAGCAGCTCAACAACAGGGGCGGGGGAGACCCAGTACTTC. Amino acids: CASSSTTGAGETQYF. Variable domain in full (rest from reference TRBV7-9 and TRBJ2-5): DTGVSQNPRHKITKRGQNVTFRCDPISEHNRLYWYRQTLGQGPEFLTYFQNEAQLEKSRLLSDRFSAERPKGSFSTLEIQRTEQGDSAMYLCASSSTTGAGETQYFGPGTRLLVL.

The chain links TRBV6-5 to TRBJ2-2, with 12 bases fitting TRBD1. Trimming removed 4 bases from V and 4 bases from J; junction bases left unmatched: 4. The germline V gene encodes CDR1 MNHEY and CDR2 SVGAGI. The CDR3 loop spans 16 amino acids. The CDR3: CASSSGQGAGTGELFF. The CDR3 DNA is TGTGCCAGCAGTTCGGGACAGGGGGCGGGCACCGGGGAGCTGTTTTTT.

The gene calls are TRBV6-5 and TRBJ2-1, with 9 bases aligning to TRBD2. The germline V gene encodes CDR1 MNHEY and CDR2 SVGAGI. The CDR3 spans 14 residues. The V and J ends lost 3 bases and 9 bases, in that order; junction bases with no gene match: 6. CDR3 loop: CASSYRGGAGEQFF. The CDR3 bases are TGTGCCAGCAGTTATCGCGGGGGGGCCGGTGAGCAGTTCTTC.

The V and J genes are TRBV19 and TRBJ2-6, with D possibly being TRBD2 (5 bases). The CDR3 extends over 15 amino acids. Germline values: CDR1 LNHDA, CDR2 SQIVND (reference sequence). V gave up 10 bases and J gave up 4 bases, with 17 bases separating them. The CDR3 DNA sequence: TGTGCCACTCAGACGCTCCGGGAAGGGGCCAACGTCCTGACTTTC. Amino acid sequence: CATQTLREGANVLTF.

To note about this clone: The sample holds other DNA sequences that translate to the same CDR3. In DNA form, the CDR3 reads TGCGCCAGCAGCTTGTCAGGGGACACTGAAGCTTTCTTT. Amino acid sequence: CASSLSGDTEAFF. This chain links TRBV5-1 with TRBJ1-1, with D tentatively TRBD1 (6 bases). The ends were cut back, 1 base at V and 3 bases at J, with 7 bases in the middle. Looked up from germline, CDR1 is SGHRS and CDR2 is YFSETQ. The CDR3 covers 13 residues.

This clone appeared a single time. The V gene is TRBV11-1, the J gene TRBJ2-2, with 11 bases matching TRBD2. Germline CDR1 and CDR2: SGHAT and FQDESV (reference sequence). The J segment lost 10 bases and the V segment lost 1 base, leaving 11 bases of the junction unmatched. The CDR3 is 17 residues long. CDR3 DNA: TGTGCCAGCAGCTTAGGCCGGGGTAGCGGGGGGGCCGAGGAGCTGTTTTTT. Translating it yields CASSLGRGSGGAEELFF.

V gene TRBV4-2 combines with J gene TRBJ2-5; 10 positions agree with TRBD2. CDR1 is LGHNA, CDR2 YNFKEQ, per germline. V trimming: 3 bases; J trimming: 3 bases; junction bases outside the gene matches: 7. The CDR3 is made up of 16 amino acids. CDR3: CASSQAFGTSEETQYF. The CDR3 DNA is TGTGCCAGCAGCCAGGCTTTTGGGACTAGCGAAGAGACCCAGTACTTC.

J is TRBJ1-1 and V is TRBV28, with 7 bases identical to TRBD1. V trimming: 11 bases; J trimming: 0 bases; junction bases outside the gene matches: 9. The CDR3 totals 14 residues. The V gene's germline CDR1 is MDHEN and CDR2 SYDVKM. CDR3 sequence reads: CAHKTGAMNTEAFF. The CDR3 DNA reads as TGTGCCCACAAAACAGGGGCCATGAACACTGAAGCTTTCTTT.

This clone was counted once. The chain recombines TRBV6-5 with TRBJ1-1; D is unclear. The germline CDR1 and CDR2 sequences are MNHEY and SVGAGI. Trimming shortened V by 7 bases and J by 2 bases, and 14 bases separated the two germline ends. The CDR3 has 14 residues. The DNA of the CDR3 is TGTGCCAGCACCATCCGAAACAGTAACACTGAAGCTTTCTTT. Translating gives CASTIRNSNTEAFF.

This CDR3 reads CASSGSDRHQPQHF. The CDR3 nucleotides are TGTGCCAGCAGCGGGTCGGACAGGCATCAGCCCCAGCATTTT. This chain connects TRBV9 to TRBJ1-5; 7 bases are shared with TRBD1. Germline values: CDR1 SGDLS, CDR2 YYNGEE. V shed 3 bases and J 5 bases; nucleotides not matched to a gene: 5. The length of the CDR3 is 14 residues.

This chain connects TRBV18 to TRBJ2-1; no reliable D call. The CDR3 spans 16 residues. Deletions cut 3 bases from V and 8 bases from J, with 20 bases between. Germline V gene sequence: CDR1 KGHSH, CDR2 LQKENI. The CDR3 region has the DNA TGTGCCAGCTCACCCCCTCGACTTGGATTCGGGTATGAGCAGTTCTTC. This codes for CASSPPRLGFGYEQFF.

Here the CDR3 DNA reads TGTGCCTGGAGTCAACAGGAAGGGTCACCCCTCCACTTT. Translation gives CAWSQQEGSPLHF. V usage is TRBV30 and J usage is TRBJ1-6; D may be TRBD1 (5 bases). Germline V gene lookup returns CDR1 GTSNPN and CDR2 SVGIG (reference sequence). The length of the CDR3 is 13 residues. V lost 2 bases, J lost 10 bases, and 12 bases lay in between.

The chain combines TRBV5-1 with TRBJ1-4, with D possibly being TRBD1 (5 bases). CDR3 length equals 14 residues. Trimming took 0 bases from V and 6 from J, leaving 9 bases between them. CDR1 and CDR2 (germline): SGHRS, YFSETQ. The CDR3 sequence is CASSLGGADEKLFF. CDR3 sequence (DNA): TGCGCCAGCAGCTTGGGGGGCGCGGATGAAAAACTGTTTTTT.

The chain employs TRBV2 and TRBJ2-7, with TRBD1 matching over 8 bases. From germline, CDR1 is SNHLY and CDR2 FYNNEI. The CDR3 has 15 residues. V lost 2 bases to trimming and J lost 3 bases; unmatched junction nucleotides: 6. Here the CDR3 reads CASSESAGGVYEQYF. CDR3 nucleotides: TGTGCCAGCAGTGAATCGGCAGGGGGCGTCTACGAGCAGTACTTC. Variable domain in full (rest from reference TRBV2 and TRBJ2-7): EPEVTQTPSHQVTQMGQEVILRCVPISNHLYFYWYRQILGQKVEFLVSFYNNEISEKSEIFDDQFSVERPDGSNFTLKIRSTKLEDSAMYFCASSESAGGVYEQYFGPGTRLTVT.

The chain has TRBV27 and TRBJ2-7; D is undetermined. The germline V gene encodes CDR1 MNHEY and CDR2 SMNVEV (reference sequence). This CDR3 is built from 13 residues. V lost 4 bases and J 6 bases, leaving 13 bases between the germline ends. The CDR3 coding sequence is TGTGCCAGCAGTTACGTTAGGCGAGGCGAGCAGTACTTC. Protein sequence: CASSYVRRGEQYF.

The V and J genes are TRBV9 and TRBJ2-5; possibly TRBD1 for D (5 bases). In germline, CDR1 is SGDLS, CDR2 YYNGEE. V lost 1 base to trimming and J lost 5 bases, with 9 bases between them. The CDR3 runs to 13 residues. In DNA, the CDR3 is TGTGCCAGCAGCGTAAGGGGCTTGGAGACCCAGTACTTC. Its protein product is CASSVRGLETQYF. The whole variable domain, remainder taken from reference TRBV9 and TRBJ2-5, is DSGVTQTPKHLITATGQRVTLRCSPRSGDLSVYWYQQSLDQGLQFLIQYYNGEERAKGNILERFSAQQFPDLHSELNLSSLELGDSALYFCASSVRGLETQYFGPGTRLLVL.

The chain carries TRBV25-1 and TRBJ1-4; unclear D gene. Per germline, CDR1 MGHDK and CDR2 SYGVNS. The CDR3 spans 11 residues. Trimming stripped 6 bases from V and 4 bases from J, with 3 bases between. For the CDR3, the DNA is TGTGCCAGCAGGAGTAATGAAAAACTGTTTTTT. Protein: CASRSNEKLFF. Using reference TRBV25-1 and TRBJ1-4 for the parts outside the CDR3, the full variable domain is EADIYQTPRYLVIGTGKKITLECSQTMGHDKMYWYQQDPGMELHLIHYSYGVNSTEKGDLSSESTVSRIRTEHFPLTLESARPSHTSQYLCASRSNEKLFFGSGTQLSVL.

This clone was recorded once. The chain carries TRBV5-5 and TRBJ1-4; D uncertain. The CDR3 covers 15 residues. Germline CDR1 SGHKS, CDR2 YYEKEE (reference sequence). V shed 5 bases and J shed 5 bases, with 16 bases lying between them. The CDR3 sequence is CASRSTTAFNEKLFF. Here the CDR3 DNA reads TGTGCCAGCAGATCGACTACAGCATTCAATGAAAAACTGTTTTTT.

The chain carries TRBV30 and TRBJ1-5, with 10 nucleotides matching TRBD1. The CDR3 sequence is 16 residues long. CDR1 is GTSNPN and CDR2 is SVGIG in the germline V gene (reference sequence). V lost 0 bases and J lost 3; bases outside the gene matches: 5. For the CDR3, the DNA is TGTGCCTGGAGTGTCGGGACAGGGGCCCTCAATCAGCCCCAGCATTTT. Residues: CAWSVGTGALNQPQHF.

The chain combines TRBV7-2 with TRBJ1-2; TRBD1 is a possible D gene (6 bases). The CDR3 is 13 residues long. Germline loops: CDR1 SGHTA, CDR2 FQGNSA. Trimming removed 3 bases at V and 6 bases at J, with 11 bases between. The CDR3 is CASSFPGANGYTF. CDR3 DNA: TGTGCCAGCAGCTTCCCAGGGGCCAATGGCTACACCTTC.

The CDR3 sequence: CASSLGPHQPQHF. In DNA form, the CDR3 reads TGTGCCAGCAGCTTAGGGCCCCATCAGCCCCAGCATTTT. The chain is built from TRBV7-3 and TRBJ1-5; D is ambiguous. Germline V gene data show CDR1 as SGHTA and CDR2 as FQGTGA. The CDR3 is 13 residues long. V lost 2 bases to trimming and J lost 5 bases, with 7 bases between them.

The chain is built from TRBV4-3 and TRBJ1-2; D is unresolved. Germline V gene lookup returns CDR1 LGHNA and CDR2 YSLEER. V was clipped by 3 bases and J by 8 bases, with 16 bases between them. The CDR3 length is 14 residues. CDR3 residues: CASSQGLTRRGYTF. The CDR3 bases are TGCGCCAGCAGCCAGGGCTTAACCCGGCGAGGCTACACCTTC.

For the CDR3, the DNA is TGTGCCAGCAGCCCGACAGGGGAGAAAGGCTACACCTTC. Translating it yields CASSPTGEKGYTF. This chain uses TRBV6-5 with TRBJ1-2; 8 bases fit TRBD1. CDR3 length equals 13 residues. J gave up 8 bases and V 6 bases, and 8 bases lay outside the gene matches. Germline V gene sequence: CDR1 MNHEY, CDR2 SVGAGI.